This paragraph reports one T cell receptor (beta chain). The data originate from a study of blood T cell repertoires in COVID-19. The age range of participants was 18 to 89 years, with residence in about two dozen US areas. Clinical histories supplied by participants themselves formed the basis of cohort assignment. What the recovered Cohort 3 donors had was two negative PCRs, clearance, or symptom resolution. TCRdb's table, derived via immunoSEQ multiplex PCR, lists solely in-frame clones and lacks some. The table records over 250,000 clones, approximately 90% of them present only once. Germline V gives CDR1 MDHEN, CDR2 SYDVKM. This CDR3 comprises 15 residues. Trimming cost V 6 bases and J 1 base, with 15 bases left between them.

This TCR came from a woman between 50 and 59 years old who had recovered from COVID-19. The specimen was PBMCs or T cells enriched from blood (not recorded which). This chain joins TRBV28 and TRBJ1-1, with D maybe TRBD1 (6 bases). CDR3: CASRRDMPSNTEAFF. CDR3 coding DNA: TGTGCCAGCAGGAGGGACATGCCCTCGAACACTGAAGCTTTCTTT. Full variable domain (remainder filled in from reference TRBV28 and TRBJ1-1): DVKVTQSSRYLVKRTGEKVFLECVQDMDHENMFWYRQDPGLGLRLIYFSYDVKMKEKGDIPEGYSVSREKKERFSLILESASTNQTSMYLCASRRDMPSNTEAFFGQGTRLTVV.